The 31 T cell receptor beta chains listed next were all sequenced from one sample in a study of blood T cell repertoires in COVID-19. Profiling relied on immunoSEQ multiplex PCR, and the TCRdb table lists in-frame clones only, not all of them. The sample includes a few hundred thousand clones, approximately 85% of them seen just once. The source material was peripheral blood. These receptors all stem from a man aged 45-65 years with active or convalescent COVID-19.

The genes are TRBV28 and TRBJ2-1, with D perhaps TRBD2 (5 bases). Germline V CDR1 and CDR2: MDHEN, SYDVKM. The V end lost 8 bases, the J end lost 0 bases, and 8 bases lay between the germline ends. The CDR3 runs 13 residues. CDR3 nucleotide sequence: TGTGCCAGCCGGAGGAGCTCCTACAATGAGCAGTTCTTC. Its translation is CASRRSSYNEQFF.

The J gene is TRBJ1-1, the V gene TRBV29-1; 12 nucleotides align to TRBD1. CDR3 size: 15 residues. Germline trimming cut 8 bases from V and 0 bases from J; bases unmatched to any gene: 7. Germline CDR1 SQVTM, CDR2 ANQGSEA. The DNA for the CDR3 is TGCAGCCCTTGGGGACAGGGGGCATTGAACACTGAAGCTTTCTTT. This gives the protein CSPWGQGALNTEAFF. The complete variable domain, with remaining parts taken from reference TRBV29-1 and TRBJ1-1, reads SAVISQKPSRDICQRGTSLTIQCQVDSQVTMMFWYRQQPGQSLTLIATANQGSEATYESGFVIDKFPISRPNLTFSTLTVSNMSPEDSSIYLCSPWGQGALNTEAFFGQGTRLTVV.

This rearrangement joins TRBV5-1 to TRBJ2-1; the match to TRBD1 covers 9 bases. The CDR3 totals 13 residues. V gave up 4 bases and J gave up 14 bases; unmatched junction bases: 10. Germline V gene sequence: CDR1 SGHRS, CDR2 YFSETQ. The CDR3 DNA sequence: TGCGCCAGCAGCGTGGACAGGGGTTCGGAGAAGTTCTTC. Residues: CASSVDRGSEKFF.

The chain uses TRBV19 and TRBJ2-3; 7 bases line up with TRBD2. Germline CDR1 and CDR2: LNHDA and SQIVND (reference sequence). The J segment lost 8 bases and the V segment lost 7 bases, leaving 12 bases of the junction unmatched. CDR3 length: 14 residues. This chain's CDR3 is CASIAREGRGTQYF. CDR3 in DNA: TGTGCCAGTATCGCCAGGGAGGGAAGGGGTACGCAGTATTTT.

This clone was seen more than once but under ten times. J is TRBJ1-6 and V is TRBV19; TRBD1 agrees at 8 bases. The CDR3 runs 16 residues. The trim removed 5 bases at V and 9 bases at J, leaving 12 bases unmatched. Per the germline V gene, CDR1 is LNHDA and CDR2 is SQIVND (reference sequence). CDR3 loop: CASSPTWTGRGSPLHF. DNA for the CDR3: TGTGCCAGTAGTCCGACCTGGACAGGGAGGGGTTCACCCCTCCACTTT.

This chain uses TRBV6-5 with TRBJ1-5; no firm D call. CDR3 length: 15 amino acids. With 4 bases removed from V and 0 bases from J, the gap between germline ends came to 10 bases. Looked up from germline, CDR1 is MNHEY and CDR2 is SVGAGI. Here the CDR3 reads CASSSGRGSNQPQHF. The CDR3 DNA sequence: TGTGCCAGCAGTTCCGGACGGGGTAGCAATCAGCCCCAGCATTTT.

The chain uses TRBV7-9 and TRBJ2-6; D gene unclear. The V end lost 5 bases, the J end lost 4 bases, and 15 bases lay between the germline ends. Per germline, CDR1 SEHNR and CDR2 FQNEAQ (reference sequence). This CDR3 region has 16 residues. CDR3 DNA: TGTGCCAGCAGCCCCACCTCGAGTCCCGGGGCCAACGTCCTGACTTTC. It yields the protein CASSPTSSPGANVLTF.

The V call is TRBV6-5, the J call TRBJ1-4; D unclear. V shed 6 bases and J shed 0 bases, with 8 bases lying between them. This CDR3 spans 14 amino acids. CDR1 and CDR2 from the germline V gene are MNHEY and SVGAGI. The CDR3 bases are TGTGCCAGCAGCTACAGAGCAACTAATGAAAAACTGTTTTTT. Translating gives CASSYRATNEKLFF.

This clone was observed a handful of times. This chain connects TRBV7-9 to TRBJ2-7; D gene uncertain. From germline, CDR1 is SEHNR and CDR2 FQNEAQ (reference sequence). Between the trimmed V and J ends, which lost 4 bases and 3 bases, there was a span of 13 bases. The CDR3 covers 14 residues. CDR3 coding DNA: TGTGCCAGCAGCTCCCAAGTGGCGGTCTACGAGCAGTACTTC. Protein product: CASSSQVAVYEQYF.

This clone appeared once. The V call is TRBV9, the J call TRBJ2-7; D is possibly TRBD2 (6 bases). Looked up from germline, CDR1 is SGDLS and CDR2 is YYNGEE. The CDR3 runs 14 residues. The germline V and J ends were trimmed by 7 bases and 1 base, with 15 bases remaining between them. As DNA, the CDR3 is TGTGCCAGCTCTCCGGGACTTCAATCCTACGAGCAGTACTTC. The encoded protein is CASSPGLQSYEQYF.

The chain is built from TRBV7-9 and TRBJ2-1, with 11 bases aligning to TRBD1. The CDR3 has 14 amino acids. The ends lost 4 bases at V and 6 bases at J; junction bases unmatched: 2. CDR1 and CDR2 (germline): SEHNR, FQNEAQ (reference sequence). DNA of the CDR3: TGTGCCAGCAGCTCGGGACAGGGGGTCAATGAGCAGTTCTTC. It codes for CASSSGQGVNEQFF.

The chain has TRBV5-5 and TRBJ1-1; possibly TRBD1 for D (6 bases). Germline V gene lookup returns CDR1 SGHKS and CDR2 YYEKEE (reference sequence). The CDR3 has 14 amino acids. Trimming removed 4 bases at V and 1 base at J, with 11 bases between. DNA of the CDR3: TGTGCCAGCAGCACTCCAGGGGCGAACACTGAAGCTTTCTTT. This encodes CASSTPGANTEAFF.

The V gene is TRBV13, the J gene TRBJ1-3; D unclear. V was shortened by 7 bases and J by 4 bases, with 8 bases between the two germline ends. There are 12 residues in the CDR3. From germline, CDR1 is PRHDT and CDR2 FYEKMQ (reference sequence). The CDR3 bases are TGTGCCAGCACCTCACGGGGAAACACCATATATTTT. Its translation is CASTSRGNTIYF.

This clone was seen a handful of times. The rearrangement uses TRBV15 and TRBJ2-7; 8 bases are shared with TRBD1. The CDR3 covers 14 residues. V shed 4 bases, J shed 3 bases, and the junction held 5 bases outside the gene matches. Germline-derived CDR1 and CDR2 are LNHNV and YYDKDF (reference sequence). This CDR3 reads CATSNQGAGYEQYF. CDR3 DNA sequence: TGTGCCACCAGCAACCAGGGGGCGGGCTACGAGCAGTACTTC.

V gene TRBV6-6 combines with J gene TRBJ2-1; 7 nucleotides line up with TRBD1. Germline V gene sequence: CDR1 MNHNY, CDR2 SVGAGI (reference sequence). V gave up 5 bases and J gave up 5 bases; unmatched junction bases: 6. The CDR3 length is 14 residues. CDR3 nucleotides: TGTGCCAGCAGTCACAGGGGCTACCACAATGAGCAGTTCTTC. Translated: CASSHRGYHNEQFF.

The J gene is TRBJ2-3, the V gene TRBV5-6; the D gene is possibly TRBD2 (6 bases). The germline CDR1 and CDR2 sequences are SGHDT and YYEEEE. The V end was cut by 3 bases, the J end by 4 bases, with 15 bases between. The CDR3 has 15 residues. The DNA of the CDR3 is TGTGCCAGCAGCTACGGGCGGGGTCGACCAGATACGCAGTATTTT. Amino acids: CASSYGRGRPDTQYF.

The chain joins TRBV7-2 to TRBJ1-2, with TRBD1 matching over 10 bases. Trimming at V came to 11 bases and at J to 4 bases, leaving 10 bases not matched to a gene. The CDR3 extends over 14 amino acids. Looked up from germline, CDR1 is SGHTA and CDR2 is FQGNSA. For the CDR3, the DNA is TGTGCCGGGTGGGGACAGGGGTCTGGCTATGGCTACACCTTC. It codes for CAGWGQGSGYGYTF.

The chain couples TRBV7-2 to TRBJ2-3, with 7 bases lining up with TRBD2. The CDR3 sequence is 17 residues long. Germline-derived CDR1 and CDR2 are SGHTA and FQGNSA. J lost 3 bases, V lost 0 bases, and 9 bases had no gene match. The CDR3 loop is CASSLAPRGRMTDTQYF. Written as DNA, the CDR3 is TGTGCCAGCAGCTTAGCCCCTCGCGGGAGAATGACAGATACGCAGTATTTT.

Turning to this clone: At one end, the junction sequence differs from germline, possibly due to a read error. This rearrangement joins TRBV2 to TRBJ1-4, with TRBD1 matching 8 bases. Germline CDR1 SNHLY, CDR2 FYNNEI. The CDR3 has 10 amino acids. The CDR3 reads CASSRDRTDF. The CDR3 bases are TGTGCCAGCAGCAGGGACAGGACGGATTTT.

This clone was observed a few times. The V call is TRBV5-1, the J call TRBJ2-7; 8 positions agree with TRBD1. This CDR3 has 14 residues. With 4 bases clipped from V and 5 bases from J, the junction kept 8 bases outside the gene matches. CDR1 and CDR2 from the germline V gene are SGHRS and YFSETQ. The DNA for the CDR3 is TGCGCCAGCAGCCTAAGTGGACAGGGTAACGAGCAGTACTTC. Protein product: CASSLSGQGNEQYF.

The gene calls are TRBV6-5 and TRBJ1-5; 7 bases line up with TRBD1. The CDR3 contains 15 residues. Trimming took 6 bases from V and 1 from J; bases not matched to a gene: 6. Per germline, CDR1 MNHEY and CDR2 SVGAGI. The CDR3 DNA follows: TGTGCCAGCAGCTTAAACAGGGGCAGCAATCAGCCCCAGCATTTT. Encoded protein: CASSLNRGSNQPQHF.

The rearrangement uses TRBV7-7 and TRBJ1-1; D remains ambiguous. V lost 5 bases and J 4 bases, leaving 23 bases between the germline ends. The length of the CDR3 is 17 residues. In germline, CDR1 is SSHAT, CDR2 FNYEAQ (reference sequence). The CDR3 spells CASSQILAGASGTEAFF. In DNA, the CDR3 is TGTGCCAGCAGCCAGATTTTGGCGGGAGCTTCGGGCACTGAAGCTTTCTTT.

The chain has TRBV27 and TRBJ2-3; 10 nucleotides agree with TRBD2. The junction had 4 bases not matched to a gene; V was cut back by 7 bases and J by 3 bases. Germline CDR1 reads MNHEY; CDR2 reads SMNVEV (reference sequence). This CDR3 is built from 14 residues. CDR3 sequence reads: CASKPGLATDTQYF. CDR3 DNA sequence: TGTGCCAGCAAACCGGGACTAGCGACAGATACGCAGTATTTT.

This chain connects TRBV5-6 to TRBJ1-2; TRBD1 is a possible D gene (6 bases). Germline lookup yields CDR1 SGHDT and CDR2 YYEEEE. The ends were cut back, 4 bases at V and 7 bases at J, with 20 bases in the middle. This CDR3 contains 15 residues. The CDR3 coding sequence is TGTGCCAGCAGCGGTAATGGACAGACGATCGCTGGCTACACCTTC. Translated: CASSGNGQTIAGYTF.

This CDR3 reads CASKNGGNTGELFF. CDR3 nucleotide sequence: TGTGCCAGCAAGAACGGGGGGAACACCGGGGAGCTGTTTTTT. V is TRBV28 and J is TRBJ2-2, with D maybe TRBD2 (6 bases). Germline CDR1 reads MDHEN; CDR2 reads SYDVKM. The CDR3 covers 14 residues. V was trimmed by 7 bases and J by 1 base, leaving 10 bases between them.

The chain recombines TRBV28 with TRBJ2-7, with 9 bases matching TRBD1. V dropped 5 bases and J dropped 4; count of bases not matched to a gene: 9. Per germline, CDR1 MDHEN and CDR2 SYDVKM. This CDR3 has 15 residues. The CDR3 sequence: CASSTQGAGSYEQYF. The DNA for the CDR3 is TGTGCCAGCAGTACACAGGGGGCCGGGAGTTACGAGCAGTACTTC. Complete variable domain (other parts from reference TRBV28 and TRBJ2-7): DVKVTQSSRYLVKRTGEKVFLECVQDMDHENMFWYRQDPGLGLRLIYFSYDVKMKEKGDIPEGYSVSREKKERFSLILESASTNQTSMYLCASSTQGAGSYEQYFGPGTRLTVT.

This clone came up a few times. CDR3 region: CASSLVPGGASRAQYF. CDR3 bases: TGTGCCAGCAGCTTGGTCCCTGGGGGGGCGTCCAGGGCCCAGTACTTC. V and J are TRBV13 and TRBJ2-5, with TRBD2 as a possible D gene (7 bases). This CDR3 is built from 16 residues. In germline, CDR1 is PRHDT, CDR2 FYEKMQ (reference sequence). The V end lost 3 bases, the J end lost 9 bases, and 23 bases lay between the germline ends.

V and J are TRBV7-2 and TRBJ2-1, with 8 bases aligning to TRBD1. CDR1 is SGHTA, CDR2 FQGNSA, per germline. V was pared by 5 bases and J by 6 bases, with 6 bases of the junction left unmatched. The CDR3 extends over 14 amino acids. The CDR3 region has the DNA TGTGCCAGCAGCCTCTCGGACAGGGCCAATGAGCAGTTCTTC. Residues: CASSLSDRANEQFF. The entire variable domain, with the rest obtained from reference TRBV7-2 and TRBJ2-1, is as follows: GAGVSQSPSNKVTEKGKDVELRCDPISGHTALYWYRQSLGQGLEFLIYFQGNSAPDKSGLPSDRFSAERTGGSVSTLTIQRTQQEDSAVYLCASSLSDRANEQFFGPGTRLTVL.

This chain links TRBV7-2 with TRBJ1-2, with D uncertain. Trimming cost V 5 bases and J 1 base, with 8 bases left between them. This CDR3 comprises 13 residues. Germline loops: CDR1 SGHTA, CDR2 FQGNSA. Here the CDR3 DNA reads TGTGCCAGCAGCCCTCGGGTTAACTATGGCTACACCTTC. Encoded protein: CASSPRVNYGYTF.

The chain combines TRBV2 with TRBJ2-7; D perhaps matches TRBD1 (5 bases). CDR3 length: 15 residues. Trimming shortened V by 4 bases and J by 6 bases, and 19 bases separated the two germline ends. CDR1 is SNHLY, CDR2 FYNNEI, per germline. CDR3 protein: CASSGTSRVGGEQYF. The CDR3 DNA sequence: TGTGCCAGCAGTGGAACTTCCAGGGTTGGCGGCGAGCAGTACTTC.

The chain is built from TRBV18 and TRBJ1-6, with 9 bases identical to TRBD1. The CDR3 has 15 residues. Germline V gene sequence: CDR1 KGHSH, CDR2 LQKENI. The J segment lost 9 bases and the V segment lost 4 bases, leaving 7 bases of the junction unmatched. The CDR3, as DNA: TGTGCCAGCTCACAACAGGGGGCTGTTAGTTCACCCCTCCACTTT. Amino acid sequence: CASSQQGAVSSPLHF.